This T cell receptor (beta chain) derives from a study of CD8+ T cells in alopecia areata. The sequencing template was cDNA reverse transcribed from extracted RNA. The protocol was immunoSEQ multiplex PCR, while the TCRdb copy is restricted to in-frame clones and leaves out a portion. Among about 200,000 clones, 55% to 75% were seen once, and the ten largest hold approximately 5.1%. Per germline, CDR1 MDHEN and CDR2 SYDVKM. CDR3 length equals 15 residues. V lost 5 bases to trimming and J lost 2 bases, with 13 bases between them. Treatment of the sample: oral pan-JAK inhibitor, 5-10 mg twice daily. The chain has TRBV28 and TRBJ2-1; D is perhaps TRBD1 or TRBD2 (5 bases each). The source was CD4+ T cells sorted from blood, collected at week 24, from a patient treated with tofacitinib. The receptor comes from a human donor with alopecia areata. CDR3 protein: CASSIGGSTYNEQFF. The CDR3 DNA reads TGTGCCAGCAGTATTGGGGGTTCAACCTACAATGAGCAGTTCTTC.